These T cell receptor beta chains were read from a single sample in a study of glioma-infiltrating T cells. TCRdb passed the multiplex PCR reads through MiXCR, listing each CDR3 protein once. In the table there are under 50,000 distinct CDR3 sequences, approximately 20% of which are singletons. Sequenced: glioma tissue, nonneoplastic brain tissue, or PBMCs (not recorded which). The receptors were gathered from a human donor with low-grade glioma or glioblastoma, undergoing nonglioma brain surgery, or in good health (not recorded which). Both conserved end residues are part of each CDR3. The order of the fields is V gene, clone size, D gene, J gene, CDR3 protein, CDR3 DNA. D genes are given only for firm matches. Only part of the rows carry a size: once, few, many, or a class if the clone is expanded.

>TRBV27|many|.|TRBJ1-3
CASSGGPGNTIYF
TGTGCCAGCAGTGGAGGGCCTGGAAACACCATATATTTT
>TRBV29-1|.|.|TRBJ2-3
CSVDGRATDTQYF
TGCAGCGTTGACGGGCGGGCCACAGATACGCAGTATTTT
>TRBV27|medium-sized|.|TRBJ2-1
CASSSTPPEQFF
TGTGCCAGCAGTTCGACGCCTCCTGAGCAGTTCTTC
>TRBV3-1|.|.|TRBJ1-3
CASSEAALGGYTIYF
TGTGCCAGCAGCGAAGCAGCACTAGGAGGATACACCATATATTTT
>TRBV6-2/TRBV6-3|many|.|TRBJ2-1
CASSLWSGEQFF
TGTGCCAGCAGTTTGTGGTCTGGTGAGCAGTTCTTC
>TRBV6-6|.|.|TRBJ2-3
CVSSYSLRAEITDTQYF
TGTGTTAGCAGTTACTCGCTAAGGGCGGAGATCACAGATACGCAGTATTTT
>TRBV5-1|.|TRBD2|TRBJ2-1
CASSLTAGAHEQFF
TGCGCCAGCAGCTTGACAGCGGGGGCCCATGAGCAGTTCTTC
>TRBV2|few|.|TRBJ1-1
CASRRGITEAFF
TGTGCCAGCAGGAGAGGGATCACTGAAGCTTTCTTT
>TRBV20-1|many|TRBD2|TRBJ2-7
CSARSQSGREQYF
TGCAGTGCTAGATCCCAGAGCGGGAGGGAGCAGTACTTC
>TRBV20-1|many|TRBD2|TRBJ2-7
CSAFWTSGITYEQYF
TGCAGTGCTTTCTGGACTAGCGGGATAACCTACGAGCAGTACTTC
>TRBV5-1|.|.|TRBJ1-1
CASSSEGPAEGTEAFF
TGCGCCAGCAGCTCAGAGGGGCCAGCTGAAGGGACTGAAGCTTTCTTT
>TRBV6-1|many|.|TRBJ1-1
CASTPDGGVSEAFF
TGTGCCAGCACCCCCGACGGGGGAGTTTCTGAAGCTTTCTTT
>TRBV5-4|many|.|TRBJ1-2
CASSLARPNYGYTF
TGTGCCAGCAGCTTGGCCAGGCCTAACTATGGCTACACCTTC
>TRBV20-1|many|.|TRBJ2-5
CSAHLLGARQETQYF
TGCAGTGCTCATCTACTAGGAGCGCGACAAGAGACCCAGTACTTC
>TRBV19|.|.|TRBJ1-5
CASSWTANQPQNF
TGTGCCAGTAGTTGGACAGCCAATCAGCCCCAGAATTTT
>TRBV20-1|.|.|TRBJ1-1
CSARGTEAFF
TGCAGTGCTAGGGGGACTGAAGCTTTCTTT
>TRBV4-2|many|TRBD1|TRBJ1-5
CASSQVSVTGIRGGNQPQHF
TGTGCCAGCAGCCAAGTTTCGGTGACAGGGATAAGGGGGGGCAATCAGCCCCAGCATTTT
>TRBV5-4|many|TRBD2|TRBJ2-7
CASSLRESEQYF
TGTGCCAGCAGCCTGCGGGAGAGCGAGCAGTACTTC
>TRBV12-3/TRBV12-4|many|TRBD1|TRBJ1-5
CASSFSFGRGSDQPQHF
TGTGCCAGCAGTTTTAGTTTCGGCAGGGGGTCGGATCAGCCCCAGCATTTT
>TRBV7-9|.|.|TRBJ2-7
CASSLVVGGDEQYF
TGTGCCAGCAGCTTAGTTGTAGGGGGGGACGAGCAGTACTTC
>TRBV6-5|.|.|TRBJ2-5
CARIYRATQYF
TGTGCCCGCATTTACCGAGCGACCCAGTACTTC
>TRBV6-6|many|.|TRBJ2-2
CASSYSHIPNTGELFF
TGTGCCAGCAGTTACTCCCACATTCCGAACACCGGGGAGCTGTTTTTT
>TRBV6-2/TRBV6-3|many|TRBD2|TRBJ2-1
CASSSIGTSPSSYNEQFF
TGTGCCAGCAGTTCCATCGGGACTAGCCCGAGCTCCTACAATGAGCAGTTCTTC
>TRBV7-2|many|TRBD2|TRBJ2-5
CASSLQRGKEETQYF
TGTGCCAGCAGCTTACAGCGGGGGAAGGAAGAGACCCAGTACTTC
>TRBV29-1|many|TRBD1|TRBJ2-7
CSVERGTGAYEQYF
TGCAGCGTTGAGAGGGGGACAGGGGCCTACGAGCAGTACTTC
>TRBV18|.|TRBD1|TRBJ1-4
CASSSGTADEKLFF
TGTGCCAGCTCATCCGGGACAGCTGATGAAAAACTGTTTTTT
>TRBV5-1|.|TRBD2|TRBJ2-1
CASSWGAGVGAYNEQFF
TGCGCCAGCAGCTGGGGAGCGGGAGTGGGGGCCTACAATGAGCAGTTCTTC
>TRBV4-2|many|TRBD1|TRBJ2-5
CASSQDWEGGEETQYF
TGTGCCAGCAGCCAAGATTGGGAAGGGGGCGAAGAGACCCAGTACTTC
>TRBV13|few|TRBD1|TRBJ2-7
CASSFGQGTSEQYF
TGTGCCAGCAGCTTCGGACAGGGTACCTCCGAGCAGTACTTC
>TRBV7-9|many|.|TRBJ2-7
CASSHGRAGPYEQYF
TGTGCCAGCAGCCATGGGAGAGCAGGCCCCTACGAGCAGTACTTC
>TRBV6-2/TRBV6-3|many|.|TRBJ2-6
CASSLPSGANVLTF
TGTGCCAGCAGTTTACCCTCTGGGGCCAACGTCCTGACTTTC
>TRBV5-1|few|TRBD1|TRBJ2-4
CASILGTEHELAKNIQYF
TGCGCCAGCATTCTTGGGACAGAGCACGAATTAGCCAAAAACATTCAGTACTTC
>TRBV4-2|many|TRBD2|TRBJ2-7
CASSQVAGGSYLEQYF
TGTGCCAGCAGCCAAGTAGCGGGCGGGTCCTACTTGGAGCAGTACTTC
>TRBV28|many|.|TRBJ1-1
CASTFNTEAFF
TGTGCCAGCACCTTCAACACTGAAGCTTTCTTT
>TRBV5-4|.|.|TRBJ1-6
CASSPRGGTDNSPLHF
TGTGCCAGCAGCCCGCGTGGGGGGACGGATAATTCACCCCTCCACTTT
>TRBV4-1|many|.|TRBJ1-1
CASSRGGGLNTEAFF
TGCGCCAGCAGCCGGGGCGGGGGGTTGAACACTGAAGCTTTCTTT